These T cell receptor beta chains were read from a single sample in a study of human T cells and chemical hapten exposure. Each CDR3 protein gets one entry after TCRdb re-called the RACE reads with MiXCR. Among fewer than 50,000 distinct CDR3 sequences listed, around 3.4% were seen once. The source material was whole blood. The receptors were gathered from a human donor in good health. Some clones in this sample may be carry-over from other donors' samples. Each CDR3 is given with its conserved first and last residue. D genes are given only for firm matches. The size of a clone is reported for some rows only, either as once, few or many, or as a class for expanded clones.

DNA,CDR3,D,V,size,J
TGCGCCACCATACAGGGGAACACTGAAGCTTTCTTT,CATIQGNTEAFF,.,TRBV10-2,.,TRBJ1-1
TGTGCCAGCAGTTTACCGTACGGGACTAGCGGGAGTGGGGAAAGCACAGATACGCAGTATTTT,CASSLPYGTSGSGESTDTQYF,TRBD2,TRBV12-3/TRBV12-4,few,TRBJ2-3
TGCAGCGTGGGGAAGGGTGTTGAGTGGGCTTTCTTT,CSVGKGVEWAFF,.,TRBV29-1,many,TRBJ1-1
TGCAGTGTTCCGAGAGGGGGACAGTTTAATGAAAAACTGTTTTTT,CSVPRGGQFNEKLFF,TRBD1,TRBV20-1,many,TRBJ1-4
TGTGCCAGCAGTAGGTCACCGGGACAGCCAAGACAGTACTTC,CASSRSPGQPRQYF,TRBD1,TRBV28,few,TRBJ2-7
TGTGCCAGCAGGCCCCGGGAGACTAGCCGGAACACAGATACGCAGTATTTT,CASRPRETSRNTDTQYF,TRBD2,TRBV2,many,TRBJ2-3
TGCGCCAGCAGCTGGGCCGACAGGGGACCCGGAGATACGCAGTATTTT,CASSWADRGPGDTQYF,TRBD1,TRBV5-1,many,TRBJ2-3
TGTGCCAGCAGTTTCAGGGGGCTGAACACTGAAGCTTTCTTT,CASSFRGLNTEAFF,TRBD1,TRBV28,many,TRBJ1-1
TGTGCCAGCAGGGTGAACAGGGGGCAGGCCACAGATACGCAGTATTTT,CASRVNRGQATDTQYF,TRBD1,TRBV6-6,many,TRBJ2-3
TGTGCCAGCAGCTTACCAGGGTCCCACTCTGGGGCCAACGTCCTGACTTTC,CASSLPGSHSGANVLTF,.,TRBV7-9,.,TRBJ2-6
TGTGCCAGCAGCCAAGTGAGTCTAGCGATTGGTGAGCAGTTCTTC,CASSQVSLAIGEQFF,.,TRBV3-1,many,TRBJ2-1
TGTGCCAGCAGTTTAGGGACTAGCGGCAGCAGGAGGGCCCCCTACGAGCAGTACTTC,CASSLGTSGSRRAPYEQYF,TRBD2,TRBV27,.,TRBJ2-7
TGTGCCACCAGTGTCGAGTACGGCACAGATACGCAGTATTTT,CATSVEYGTDTQYF,.,TRBV24-1,many,TRBJ2-3
TGCGCCAGCAGCCAACCGACAGGGCCCCTCAATCAGCCCCAGCATTTT,CASSQPTGPLNQPQHF,TRBD1,TRBV4-1,many,TRBJ1-5
TGTGCCAGTAGTATGAGGGGAGCGGGGACTGGGTATTTT,CASSMRGAGTGYF,TRBD2,TRBV19,many,TRBJ2-3
TGTGCCACCAGCGATTTTAAGGGACGGGGGGTCGATGAGCAGTTCTTC,CATSDFKGRGVDEQFF,TRBD2,TRBV24-1,.,TRBJ2-1
TGCGCCAGCAGCCCCCCCCTTAGCGGGAGCCGCCAGGATACGCAGTATTTT,CASSPPLSGSRQDTQYF,TRBD2,TRBV4-1,many,TRBJ2-3
TGTGCCACCAGCAGTGGGGTCAGGGTTAGGACTGAAGCTTTCTTT,CATSSGVRVRTEAFF,.,TRBV15,many,TRBJ1-1
TGTGCCAGCAGCAAGCTAGCCATGAACAATGAGCAGTTCTTC,CASSKLAMNNEQFF,.,TRBV7-2,.,TRBJ2-1